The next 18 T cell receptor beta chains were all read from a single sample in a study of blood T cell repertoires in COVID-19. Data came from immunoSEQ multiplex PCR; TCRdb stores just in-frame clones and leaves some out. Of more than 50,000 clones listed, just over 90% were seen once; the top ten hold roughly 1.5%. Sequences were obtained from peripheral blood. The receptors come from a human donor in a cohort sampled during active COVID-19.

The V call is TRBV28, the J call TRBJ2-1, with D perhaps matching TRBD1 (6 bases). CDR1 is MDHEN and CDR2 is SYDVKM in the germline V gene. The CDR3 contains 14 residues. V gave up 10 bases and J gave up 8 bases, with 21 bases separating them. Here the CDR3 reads CATSGDTTVDEQFF. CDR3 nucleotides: TGTGCCACCTCCGGGGACACCACGGTAGATGAGCAGTTCTTC.

The CDR3 sequence is CASSERGGDQPQHF. The CDR3 region has the DNA TGTGCCAGCAGTGAAAGGGGGGGCGATCAGCCCCAGCATTTT. J is TRBJ1-5 and V is TRBV6-1; a weak D match, TRBD1 (6 bases). Trimming stripped 2 bases from V and 5 bases from J, with 10 bases between. The germline CDR1 and CDR2 sequences are MNHNS and SASEGT. The CDR3 covers 14 residues.

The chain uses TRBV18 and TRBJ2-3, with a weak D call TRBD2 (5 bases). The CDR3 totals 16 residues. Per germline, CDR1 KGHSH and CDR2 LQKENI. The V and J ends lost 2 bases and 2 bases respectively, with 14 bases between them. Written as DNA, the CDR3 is TGTGCCAGCTCACCAGTTAGAAGCGGATCCACAGATACGCAGTATTTT. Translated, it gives CASSPVRSGSTDTQYF.

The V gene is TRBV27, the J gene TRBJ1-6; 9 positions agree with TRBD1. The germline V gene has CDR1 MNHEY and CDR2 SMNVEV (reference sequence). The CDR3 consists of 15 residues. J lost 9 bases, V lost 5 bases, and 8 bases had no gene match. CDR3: CASSPRDRDFSPLHF. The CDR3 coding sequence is TGTGCCAGCAGTCCTCGGGACAGGGATTTTTCACCCCTCCACTTT.

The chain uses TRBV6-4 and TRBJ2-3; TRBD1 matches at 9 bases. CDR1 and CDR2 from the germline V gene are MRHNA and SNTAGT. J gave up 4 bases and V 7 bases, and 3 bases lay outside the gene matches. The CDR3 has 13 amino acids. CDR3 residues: CASKRTGADTQYF. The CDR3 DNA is TGTGCCAGCAAAAGGACAGGGGCAGATACGCAGTATTTT.

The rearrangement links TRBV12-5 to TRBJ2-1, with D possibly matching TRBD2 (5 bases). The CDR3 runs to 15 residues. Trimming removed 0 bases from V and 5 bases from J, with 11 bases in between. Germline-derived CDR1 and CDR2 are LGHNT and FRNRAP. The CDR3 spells CASGLVLPSHNEQFF. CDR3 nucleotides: TGTGCTAGTGGTTTGGTACTTCCTAGCCACAATGAGCAGTTCTTC.

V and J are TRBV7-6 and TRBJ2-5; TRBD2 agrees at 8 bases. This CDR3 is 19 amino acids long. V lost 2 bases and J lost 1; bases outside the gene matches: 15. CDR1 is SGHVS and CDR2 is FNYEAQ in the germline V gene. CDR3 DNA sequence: TGTGCCAGCAGCTTACCCGCATGGGGGAGCGGGAGACTCCAAGAGACCCAGTACTTC. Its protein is CASSLPAWGSGRLQETQYF.

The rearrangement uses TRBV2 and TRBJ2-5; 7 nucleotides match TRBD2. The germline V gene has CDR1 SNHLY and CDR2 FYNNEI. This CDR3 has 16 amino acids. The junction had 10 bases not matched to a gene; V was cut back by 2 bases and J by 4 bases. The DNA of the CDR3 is TGTGCCAGCAGTGAAACACTCCTAGGGGAGGGAGAGACCCAGTACTTC. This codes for CASSETLLGEGETQYF.

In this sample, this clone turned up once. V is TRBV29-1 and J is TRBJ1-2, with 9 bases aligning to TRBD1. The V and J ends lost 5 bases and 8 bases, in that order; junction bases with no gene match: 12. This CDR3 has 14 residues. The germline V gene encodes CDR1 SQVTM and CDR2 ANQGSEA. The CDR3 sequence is CSVILGTGRVGYTF. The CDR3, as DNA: TGCAGCGTTATATTAGGGACAGGGCGGGTGGGCTACACCTTC.

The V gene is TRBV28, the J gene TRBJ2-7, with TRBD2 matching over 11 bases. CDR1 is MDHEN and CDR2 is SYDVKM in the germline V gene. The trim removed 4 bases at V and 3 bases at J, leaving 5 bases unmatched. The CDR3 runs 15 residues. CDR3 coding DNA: TGTGCCAGCAGTTCGTCTAGCGGGAGGTACTACGAGCAGTACTTC. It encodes CASSSSSGRYYEQYF.

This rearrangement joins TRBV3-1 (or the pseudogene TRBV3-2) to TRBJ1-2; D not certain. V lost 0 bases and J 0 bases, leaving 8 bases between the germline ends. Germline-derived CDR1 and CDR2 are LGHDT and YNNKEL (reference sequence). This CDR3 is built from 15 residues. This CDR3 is CASSQEVGTNYGYTF. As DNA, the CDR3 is TGTGCCAGCAGCCAAGAAGTCGGTACTAACTATGGCTACACCTTC.

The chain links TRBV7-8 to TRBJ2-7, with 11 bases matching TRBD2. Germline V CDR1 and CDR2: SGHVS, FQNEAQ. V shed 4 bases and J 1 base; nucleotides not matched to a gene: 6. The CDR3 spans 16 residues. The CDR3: CASSSYLAGGSYEQYF. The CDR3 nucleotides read TGTGCCAGCAGCTCTTACCTAGCGGGAGGTTCCTACGAGCAGTACTTC.

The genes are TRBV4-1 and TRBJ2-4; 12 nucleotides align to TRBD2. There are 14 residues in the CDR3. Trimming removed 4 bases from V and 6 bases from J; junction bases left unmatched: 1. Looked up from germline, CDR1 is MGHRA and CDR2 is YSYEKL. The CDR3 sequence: CASSPGLAGNIQYF. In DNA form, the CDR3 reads TGCGCCAGCAGCCCGGGACTAGCGGGAAACATTCAGTACTTC.

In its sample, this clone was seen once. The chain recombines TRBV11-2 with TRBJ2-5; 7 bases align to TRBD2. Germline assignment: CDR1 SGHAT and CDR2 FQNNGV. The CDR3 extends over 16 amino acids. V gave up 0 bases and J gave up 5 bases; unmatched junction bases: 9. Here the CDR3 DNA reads TGTGCCAGCAGCTTAGATTGGTTGCGGGAGCCTGAGACCCAGTACTTC. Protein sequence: CASSLDWLREPETQYF.

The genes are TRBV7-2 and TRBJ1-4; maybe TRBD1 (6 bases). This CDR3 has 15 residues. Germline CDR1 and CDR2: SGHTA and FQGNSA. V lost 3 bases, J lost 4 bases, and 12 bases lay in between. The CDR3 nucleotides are TGTGCCAGCAGCTTTCTACAGGGCTTTAATGAAAAACTGTTTTTT. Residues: CASSFLQGFNEKLFF. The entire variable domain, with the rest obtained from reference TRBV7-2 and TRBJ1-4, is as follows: GAGVSQSPSNKVTEKGKDVELRCDPISGHTALYWYRQSLGQGLEFLIYFQGNSAPDKSGLPSDRFSAERTGGSVSTLTIQRTQQEDSAVYLCASSFLQGFNEKLFFGSGTQLSVL.

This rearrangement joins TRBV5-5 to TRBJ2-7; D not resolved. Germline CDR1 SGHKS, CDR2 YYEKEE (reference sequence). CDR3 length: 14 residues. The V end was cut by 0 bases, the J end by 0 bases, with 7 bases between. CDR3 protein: CASSLDWSSYEQYF. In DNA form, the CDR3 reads TGTGCCAGCAGCTTGGACTGGAGCTCCTACGAGCAGTACTTC.

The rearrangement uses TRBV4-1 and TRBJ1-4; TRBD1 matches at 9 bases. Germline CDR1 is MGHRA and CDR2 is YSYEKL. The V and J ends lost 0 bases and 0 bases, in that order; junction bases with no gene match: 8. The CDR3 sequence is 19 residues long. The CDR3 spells CASSQDPGQGLATNEKLFF. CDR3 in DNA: TGCGCCAGCAGCCAAGATCCGGGACAGGGTTTGGCAACTAATGAAAAACTGTTTTTT.

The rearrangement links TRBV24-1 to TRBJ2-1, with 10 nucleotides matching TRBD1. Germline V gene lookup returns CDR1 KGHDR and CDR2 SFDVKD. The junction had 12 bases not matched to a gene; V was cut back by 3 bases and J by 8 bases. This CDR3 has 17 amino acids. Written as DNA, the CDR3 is TGTGCCACCAGTGATCCTCCGGGACAGGGGAACGACCATGAGCAGTTCTTC. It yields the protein CATSDPPGQGNDHEQFF.